The rows below give T cell receptor beta chains drawn from one sample of a study of T cells after yellow fever vaccination. TCRdb re-called the 5' RACE reads with MiXCR, one entry per CDR3 protein. The sample gives some 250,000 distinct CDR3 sequences, over 3% of which show up once; 19% is in the top ten. Material: PBMCs, obtained 15 days after the yellow fever booster vaccination. These receptors all stem from a young man who received the YFV17D yellow fever vaccine. Each CDR3 is given with its conserved first and last residue.

>TRBJ2-1|TRBV29-1
CSARSSGVGSYNEQFF
>TRBJ2-1|TRBV11-3
CASSRAGGHSYNEQFF
>TRBJ1-4|TRBV12-3/TRBV12-4
CASSGGGKLFF
>TRBJ1-2|TRBV7-9
CASSSSTGGGGYTF
>TRBJ1-4|TRBV5-5
CASLRGSTTNEKLFF
>TRBJ2-2|TRBV7-7
CASSLATATGELFF
>TRBJ2-5|TRBV29-1
CSVVEGRVETQYF
>TRBJ1-2|TRBV4-2
CASSDRAGYTF
>TRBJ1-2|TRBV9
CASTEGGFNYGYTF
>TRBJ2-7|TRBV18
CASSPKLAGAYEQYF
>TRBJ1-6|TRBV6-1
CASIDGDSPLHF
>TRBJ2-3|TRBV2
CASKRGTGGADTQYF
>TRBJ2-7|TRBV2
CASSEQGADYEQYF
>TRBJ2-3|TRBV12-3/TRBV12-4
CASSLGGASLDTQYF
>TRBJ2-1|TRBV5-1
CASSLEVAFSHNEQFF